This T cell receptor beta chain stems from a study of STAT5B mutations in CD4+ large granular lymphocyte leukemia. Study-wide results and caveats: 8/27 top patient clones versus 2/35 control clones were TRBV06-family. The CD4+ versus CD8+ T-LGLL clonality difference may reflect limited sample size. Patient CD4-sorted repertoires stayed more clonal than healthy ones after leukemic-clone removal.

This clone was picked up one time. The antigen is undetermined. CDR1 and CDR2 (germline): SGHDN, FVKESK. V was clipped by 1 base and J by 4 bases; unmatched bases: 6. There are 18 residues in the CDR3. Sequencing was at survey level. This table comes from immunoSEQ multiplex PCR, and its TCRdb copy is limited to in-frame clones, with some not included. The sample consists of around 27,000 clones, about 81% of them appearing once. The source material was CD4+ T cells from blood buffy coats. This sequence was found in a human donor in good health. The genes are TRBV14 and TRBJ2-1; TRBD2 matches at 14 bases. CDR3 nucleotide sequence: TGTGCCAGCAGCCAAGGCGGACTAGCGGGAGGCCTTTACAATGAGCAGTTCTTC. As protein: CASSQGGLAGGLYNEQFF.